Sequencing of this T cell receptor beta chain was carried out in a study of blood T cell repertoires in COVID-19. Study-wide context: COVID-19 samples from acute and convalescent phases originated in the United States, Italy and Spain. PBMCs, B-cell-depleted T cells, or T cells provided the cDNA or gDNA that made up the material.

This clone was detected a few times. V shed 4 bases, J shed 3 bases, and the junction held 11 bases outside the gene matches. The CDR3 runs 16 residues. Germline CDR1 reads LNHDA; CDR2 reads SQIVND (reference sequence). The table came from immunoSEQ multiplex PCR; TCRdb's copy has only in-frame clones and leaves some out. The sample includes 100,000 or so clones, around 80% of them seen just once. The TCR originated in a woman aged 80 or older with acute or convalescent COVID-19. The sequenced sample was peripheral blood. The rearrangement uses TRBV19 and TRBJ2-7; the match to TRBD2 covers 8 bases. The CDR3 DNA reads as TGTGCCAGTAGTACCCCCGGGACTAGTGGGGGCTACGAGCAGTACTTC. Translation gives CASSTPGTSGGYEQYF. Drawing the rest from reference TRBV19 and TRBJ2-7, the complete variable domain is DGGITQSPKYLFRKEGQNVTLSCEQNLNHDAMYWYRQDPGQGLRLIYYSQIVNDFQKGDIAEGYSVSREKKESFPLTVTSAQKNPTAFYLCASSTPGTSGGYEQYFGPGTRLTVT.